This T cell receptor beta chain was recovered during a study of shared clonotypes between healthy human individuals (dated by TCRdb to the early 2020s). Notes on the research overall: A couple of women and three men aged 18 to 49 years were included in the cohort. The study deeply sequenced blood TCR repertoires of roughly five healthy adults to estimate repertoire size and the extent of clonotype sharing between individuals. Leukapheresis yielded between about 0.9 and 9.5 billion PBMCs per donor. Different laboratories and diverse techniques were used to prepare libraries and sequence TCR repertoires, to increase sequencing depth and limit assay-specific biases. Per donor, three plates each were used for CD4 naive and CD4 memory, two for CD8 naive, and one for CD8 memory.

General findings and caveats noted by the study authors: Incomplete sequencing was indicated by rarefaction of sorted-subset datasets, despite the large sequencing depth. When a handful of donors were compared, the shared fraction of clonotypes was 5% to 6.5% for naive CD4, approximately 3.3% for naive CD8, roughly 2.5% for memory CD4, and 0.35% to 0.4% for memory CD8. Because the study included a small number of donors, the genetic and exposure-history diversity represented was limited. Compared with non-shared clonotypes, the clonotypes found in all four sorted-subset donors had higher generation probabilities. Estimated clonotype richness was generally larger for naive than for memory subsets. Only blood was sampled, and tissue TCR repertoires likely differ from those in blood. Pairwise subsampling led to the expectation that sequencing depth would affect the degree of clonotype sharing among donors.

Deletion took 8 bases off V and 7 bases off J, with a span of 12 bases between the germline ends. CDR1 and CDR2, looked up from the germline V gene (reference sequence), are MNHEY and SMNVEV. The CDR3 numbers 12 residues from cysteine through phenylalanine. The retained sequence is limited to the CDR3, 36 bases, with the frame set at the first base. Using the deep immunoSEQ assay, TCR CDR3 regions were amplified from genomic DNA by multiplex PCR. Extracted genomic DNA from each cell subset was spread evenly across all wells of several immunoSEQ 96-well plates, with each plate serving as a replicate. For sorted subsets, each replicate PCR was loaded with 200 ng genomic DNA, equivalent to 32,000 or so T cell genomes. Purified libraries were measured with a Qubit 3.0 fluorometer, size-checked on a Bioanalyzer 2100, and measured again with the KAPA Library Quantification kit. A separate single-read 150-cycle Illumina NextSeq 550 flow cell was used to sequence each immunoSEQ 96-well plate. In the source study's methods: Because the immunoSEQ output held only junctional sequences and lacked quality scores, the filtering could not match the filtering applied to full-length reads. Sequences were annotated with PyIR, a Python wrapper for IgBLAST v1.9, and V/J genes and CDR3 were assigned using IMGT germline references. Reads were filtered out if the reads had weak V/J assignments (E-value above 1e-6), no CDR3, stop codons, out-of-frame junctions, or ambiguous translated residues. A V3J clonotype was defined by an identical inferred V gene, J gene, and CDR3 amino acid sequence. To compute the percentage overlap between repertoires, the number of shared unique clonotypes was divided by the size of the smaller repertoire. RTK rarefaction, the Chao1 estimator, and Recon v2.1 estimates of unobserved clonotypes were used to assess repertoire richness. For all TCRbeta clonotypes obtained by the gDNA method from a handful of donors, generation probabilities were computed with OLGA. Drawn from immuneACCESS, this table holds only the in-frame rearrangements with V and J called that TCRdb kept. Clones are partly lost; checked studies trace under half to an unresolved V gene and leave the rest unexplained. The DNA was the basis for D and trimming; V, J and clone size are from that table. Within this sample are 2,500,000 or so clones, with 93% of them counted one time only. The ten largest clones capture 0.36% of the sample.

The donors were healthy, HIV-negative adults who had no recently reported acute infections or vaccinations. Every donor was a Caucasian adult living in Nashville, Tennessee, USA. CD4+ T cells were enriched by magnetic negative selection; naive cells were then positively selected on CD45RA, and the negative fraction formed the memory subset. After blood collection by leukapheresis, PBMCs were isolated using Ficoll-Histopaque density gradient centrifugation and then cryopreserved in the vapor phase of liquid nitrogen. Purity and quantity of every magnetically sorted T cell population were checked by analytical flow cytometry. From each sorted fraction, genomic DNA was isolated and quantified by UV absorbance on a Nanodrop 2000c. A word on this clone: Its binding antigen is unknown. Base qualities are not recorded, but no much larger clone differs from it by a single base.

Recombination linked TRBV27 to TRBJ2-1, and the D gene may be TRBD1, 5 bases matching. The sequence was collected from a young man in good health. Some clones in this sample may be carry-over from other donors' samples. The sequenced sample was naive CD4+ T cells from PBMCs. This specimen's cell subset or site label, interpreted: CD45RA+ positively selected. CDR3 protein: CASPHRKNEQFF. In nucleotide form, the sequence is TGTGCCAGCCCTCACAGGAAGAATGAGCAGTTCTTC.